Shown below are 24 T cell receptor beta chains from a single sample sequenced in a study of a mutant IDH1 vaccine in newly diagnosed glioma. Assay: immunoSEQ multiplex PCR; the TCRdb copy retains only in-frame clones and omits some. Here the sample spans 110,000 or so clones, roughly 88% being singletons. These receptors have no identified antigens. The time point is: week 11, during vaccination. Doses comprised 300 ug of mutant IDH1 20-mer peptide each, plus topical imiquimod. The sample here was PBMCs, taken from a glioma patient whose treatment included an IDH1 peptide vaccine. The receptors come from a woman in her 50s with glioma.

This sequence joins TRBV4-2 and TRBJ2-7; maybe TRBD2 (6 bases). The CDR3 is made up of 12 amino acids. Trimming shortened V by 0 bases and J by 7 bases, and 7 bases separated the two germline ends. The germline CDR1 and CDR2 sequences are LGHNA and YNFKEQ. The CDR3 here is CASSQEGREQYF. The CDR3 bases are TGTGCCAGCAGCCAAGAGGGGAGGGAGCAGTACTTC.

The chain carries TRBV19 and TRBJ2-1; D is possibly TRBD1 (5 bases). V was pared by 7 bases and J by 6 bases, with 16 bases between. CDR1 and CDR2 from the germline V gene are LNHDA and SQIVND (reference sequence). The CDR3 is 14 residues long. CDR3 sequence reads: CASTPPGRVNEQFF. CDR3 bases: TGTGCCAGTACCCCTCCGGGCAGGGTCAATGAGCAGTTCTTC. The full variable domain, rest sourced from reference TRBV19 and TRBJ2-1, is DGGITQSPKYLFRKEGQNVTLSCEQNLNHDAMYWYRQDPGQGLRLIYYSQIVNDFQKGDIAEGYSVSREKKESFPLTVTSAQKNPTAFYLCASTPPGRVNEQFFGPGTRLTVL.

This clone was recorded only once. The gene calls are TRBV30 and TRBJ1-1, with a weak D call TRBD1 (5 bases). The CDR3 sequence is 15 residues long. The germline gives CDR1 GTSNPN, CDR2 SVGIG (reference sequence). With 5 bases removed from V and 1 base from J, the gap between germline ends came to 17 bases. The CDR3 bases are TGTGCCTGGTCTCGGAGGGGTTTTTCGAACACTGAAGCTTTCTTT. Residues: CAWSRRGFSNTEAFF.

This chain joins TRBV5-6 and TRBJ1-2; D not certain. Per the germline V gene, CDR1 is SGHDT and CDR2 is YYEEEE. V was shortened by 0 bases and J by 4 bases, with 7 bases between the two germline ends. CDR3 length equals 13 residues. CDR3 DNA: TGTGCCAGCAGCTTGGGCGCCCTCTATGGCTACACCTTC. Residues: CASSLGALYGYTF.

The J gene is TRBJ1-5, the V gene TRBV9; perhaps TRBD1 as D (5 bases). From germline, CDR1 is SGDLS and CDR2 YYNGEE. This CDR3 is 15 amino acids long. V was cut by 0 bases and J by 4 bases, with 11 bases left in between. The CDR3, as DNA: TGTGCCAGCAGCGTAGACGGGGCAGAGAATCAGCCCCAGCATTTT. It translates to CASSVDGAENQPQHF.

The chain has TRBV5-6 and TRBJ2-7, with 8 nucleotides matching TRBD1. Germline V lookup: CDR1 SGHDT, CDR2 YYEEEE. The V segment lost 3 bases and the J segment 5 bases; nucleotides outside the gene matches: 7. The CDR3 has 14 amino acids. The CDR3 spells CASSSQGAPDEQYF. DNA of the CDR3: TGTGCCAGCAGCTCCCAGGGGGCGCCGGACGAGCAGTACTTC.

V usage is TRBV7-9 and J usage is TRBJ2-7; no reliable D call. V shed 5 bases and J shed 3 bases, with 11 bases lying between them. Germline V gene data show CDR1 as SEHNR and CDR2 as FQNEAQ (reference sequence). This CDR3 is built from 13 residues. The CDR3 bases are TGTGCCAGCAGCCGAGACCGGAACTACGAGCAGTACTTC. Its protein product is CASSRDRNYEQYF.

Worth noting for this clone: The junction and the germline gene differ at one end; a read error may be behind it. The chain uses TRBV28 and TRBJ1-1; TRBD1 aligns across 9 bases. CDR1 MDHEN and CDR2 SYDVKM come from the germline V gene. This CDR3 is 13 amino acids long. This CDR3 is CASSRGTGRAGGF. CDR3 DNA: TGTGCCAGCAGCCGAGGGACAGGGCGCGCTGGGGGCTTT. Full variable domain (missing parts from reference TRBV28 and TRBJ1-1): DVKVTQSSRYLVKRTGEKVFLECVQDMDHENMFWYRQDPGLGLRLIYFSYDVKMKEKGDIPEGYSVSREKKERFSLILESASTNQTSMYLCASSRGTGRAGGFGQGTRLTVV.

This chain uses TRBV30 with TRBJ1-3; D not certain. The CDR3 contains 13 residues. The V gene lost 3 bases and the J gene lost 7 bases, with 13 bases spanning the gap. CDR1 GTSNPN and CDR2 SVGIG come from the germline V gene (reference sequence). The CDR3 region has the DNA TGTGCCTGGAGACAAGAAGTAGGCAACACCATATATTTT. Translating gives CAWRQEVGNTIYF.

The J gene is TRBJ1-2, the V gene TRBV21-1; whether TRBD1, the table's D call, matches the DNA was not checked. TRBV21-1 is a recognized pseudogene. The CDR3 consists of 14 residues. CDR3 in amino acids: CASSMRTPQYGYTF. CDR3 DNA: TGTGCCAGCAGCATGAGGACACCCCAATATGGCTACACCTTC.

The chain joins TRBV5-1 to TRBJ2-5; 8 positions match TRBD2. Looked up from germline, CDR1 is SGHRS and CDR2 is YFSETQ. Trimming took 1 base from V and 4 from J; bases not matched to a gene: 9. This CDR3 has 16 residues. As DNA, the CDR3 is TGCGCCAGCAGCTTGTCGGCTGAGCTAGCGGGAGAGACCCAGTACTTC. It codes for CASSLSAELAGETQYF.

As regards this clone: Distinct nucleotide sequences in the sample also encode this CDR3. The chain links TRBV27 to TRBJ2-2; D remains unclear. CDR3 size: 12 residues. Trimming stripped 4 bases from V and 0 bases from J, with 0 bases between. The germline CDR1 and CDR2 sequences are MNHEY and SMNVEV (reference sequence). Written as DNA, the CDR3 is TGTGCCAGCAGTTCGAACACCGGGGAGCTGTTTTTT. Protein: CASSSNTGELFF.

This chain joins TRBV5-1 and TRBJ2-7, with a tentative D call TRBD2 (7 bases). Trimming left V 6 bases short and J 6 bases short, with 19 bases between. The CDR3 sequence is 14 residues long. Germline CDR1 is SGHRS and CDR2 is YFSETQ. CDR3 bases: TGCGCCAGCACGGGGGGCTCGGGTCCACTCGAGCAGTACTTC. Amino acid sequence: CASTGGSGPLEQYF.

The chain uses TRBV6-5 and TRBJ2-1; TRBD2 agrees at 9 bases. J was trimmed by 5 bases and V by 5 bases; bases with no gene match: 7. This CDR3 region has 15 residues. CDR1 is MNHEY and CDR2 is SVGAGI in the germline V gene. The CDR3 DNA reads TGTGCCAGCAGTCCCCCAGCGGGAGGCCACAATGAGCAGTTCTTC. It is translated as CASSPPAGGHNEQFF.

The rearrangement links TRBV28 to TRBJ2-7, with TRBD2 identical over 11 bases. The CDR3 is 16 residues long. Germline V CDR1 and CDR2: MDHEN, SYDVKM. V lost 3 bases and J lost 3; bases outside the gene matches: 7. CDR3 DNA sequence: TGTGCCAGCAGTTTGTCCGGGACTAGCGGCAGCTACGAGCAGTACTTC. This translates into CASSLSGTSGSYEQYF.

A note on this clone: The sample contains more than one DNA sequence encoding this CDR3. The chain combines TRBV4-1 with TRBJ2-7; TRBD2 might be the D (5 bases). This CDR3 contains 14 residues. V gave up 1 base and J gave up 0 bases, with 7 bases separating them. Germline assignment: CDR1 MGHRA and CDR2 YSYEKL. In DNA, the CDR3 is TGCGCCAGCAGCCAAGTGAGGGCCTCCTACGAGCAGTACTTC. Translating it yields CASSQVRASYEQYF.

V and J are TRBV2 and TRBJ2-3; D may match TRBD1 or TRBD2 (5 bases each). The CDR3 spans 14 residues. The V end was cut by 6 bases, the J end by 8 bases, with 18 bases between. Germline loops: CDR1 SNHLY, CDR2 FYNNEI. Here the CDR3 reads CASSAGRPGPTQYF. CDR3 in DNA: TGTGCCAGCAGCGCAGGGCGACCGGGACCTACGCAGTATTTT.

The V gene is TRBV4-1, the J gene TRBJ2-1; TRBD1 agrees at 8 bases. The CDR3 is made up of 15 amino acids. After removal of 4 bases from V and 8 bases from J, the junction contained 10 bases not matched to a gene. Germline V gene lookup returns CDR1 MGHRA and CDR2 YSYEKL. CDR3 bases: TGCGCCAGCAGCCTTCGGACAGGGCGGTTATATGAGCAGTTCTTC. This codes for CASSLRTGRLYEQFF.

The V and J genes are TRBV6-4 and TRBJ2-1; D is uncertain. The CDR3 runs 13 residues. V lost 0 bases and J lost 3, with 3 bases in between. Germline CDR1 reads MRHNA; CDR2 reads SNTAGT. The CDR3, as DNA: TGTGCCAGCAGTGACTCGGACTACAATGAGCAGTTCTTC. Translated: CASSDSDYNEQFF.

This rearrangement joins TRBV10-3 to TRBJ2-7; D might be TRBD2 (5 bases). Trimming took 0 bases from V and 5 from J, leaving 8 bases between them. CDR3 length: 13 amino acids. Germline assignment: CDR1 ENHRY and CDR2 SYGVKD. Written as DNA, the CDR3 is TGTGCCATCAGTGAGTCGGGAGCTCACGAGCAGTACTTC. It encodes CAISESGAHEQYF.

This CDR3 is CASRPLASSSYNEQFF. The CDR3 region has the DNA TGTGCCAGCAGGCCCCTAGCGTCGAGCTCCTACAATGAGCAGTTCTTC. The chain uses TRBV27 and TRBJ2-1, with D tentatively TRBD2 (6 bases). This CDR3 region has 16 residues. The germline gives CDR1 MNHEY, CDR2 SMNVEV (reference sequence). The V end was cut by 6 bases, the J end by 0 bases, with 15 bases between.

The rearrangement joins TRBV7-9 to TRBJ2-1; 8 bases align to TRBD2. The germline V gene has CDR1 SEHNR and CDR2 FQNEAQ (reference sequence). After removal of 5 bases from V and 6 bases from J, the junction contained 3 bases not matched to a gene. This CDR3 has 13 residues. CDR3 DNA: TGTGCCAGCAGCCCCGGGGGGGGCAATGAGCAGTTCTTC. It is translated as CASSPGGGNEQFF.

The chain uses TRBV28 and TRBJ2-2; D gene unclear. Germline CDR1 reads MDHEN; CDR2 reads SYDVKM. The CDR3 consists of 14 residues. With 6 bases removed from V and 2 bases from J, the gap between germline ends came to 10 bases. The CDR3 is CASRPPPNTGELFF. The CDR3 DNA is TGTGCCAGCAGACCCCCCCCTAACACCGGGGAGCTGTTTTTT. Together with reference TRBV28 and TRBJ2-2, the CDR3 gives the full variable domain: DVKVTQSSRYLVKRTGEKVFLECVQDMDHENMFWYRQDPGLGLRLIYFSYDVKMKEKGDIPEGYSVSREKKERFSLILESASTNQTSMYLCASRPPPNTGELFFGEGSRLTVL.

V usage is TRBV11-2 and J usage is TRBJ2-5; weak D call: TRBD2 (6 bases). The CDR3 extends over 13 amino acids. CDR1 and CDR2 (germline): SGHAT, FQNNGV. V lost 5 bases to trimming and J lost 5 bases, with 12 bases between them. In DNA, the CDR3 is TGTGCCAGCAGCCTTCGGGGGTGGGAGACCCAGTACTTC. This codes for CASSLRGWETQYF.